Below, 10 T cell receptor beta chains from the same sample are listed, as sequenced in a study of shared clonotypes between healthy human individuals. The assay was immunoSEQ multiplex PCR, and TCRdb's table has in-frame clones only and misses some. In the table there are about 1.5 million clones, about 96% of which are singletons. The specimen was naive CD4+ T cells sorted from blood. The sample's subset: CD45RA+ positively selected. These receptors were taken from a man aged 30 to 39 in good health.

V and J are TRBV11-2 and TRBJ2-4; possible D gene TRBD2, 7 bases. The CDR3 has 13 amino acids. Germline V gives CDR1 SGHAT, CDR2 FQNNGV. Trimming left V 5 bases short and J 7 bases short, with 12 bases between. The CDR3 region has the DNA TGTGCCAGCAGCACAGGGAGGGGGAACATTCAGTACTTC. It specifies CASSTGRGNIQYF.

As for this clone: The same CDR3 can be traced to other DNA sequences in this sample. The rearrangement links TRBV28 to TRBJ2-7; D gene uncertain. Between the trimmed V and J ends, which lost 3 bases and 3 bases, there was a span of 6 bases. CDR1 is MDHEN, CDR2 SYDVKM, per germline. The CDR3 length is 12 residues. In DNA, the CDR3 is TGTGCCAGCAGTTTCAGGTTCTACGAGCAGTACTTC. It translates to CASSFRFYEQYF.

The chain links TRBV28 to TRBJ2-7; D may match TRBD1 or TRBD2 (5 bases each). V lost 3 bases, J lost 5 bases, and 14 bases lay in between. The CDR3 contains 14 residues. Germline V gene lookup returns CDR1 MDHEN and CDR2 SYDVKM. The CDR3 bases are TGTGCCAGCAGTTTTTCGGGGCCCAGCCACGAGCAGTACTTC. This sequence encodes CASSFSGPSHEQYF.

The chain uses TRBV29-1 and TRBJ2-7, with 13 bases lining up with TRBD2. The length of the CDR3 is 13 residues. J was trimmed by 2 bases and V by 7 bases; bases with no gene match: 2. Looked up from germline, CDR1 is SQVTM and CDR2 is ANQGSEA. CDR3 region: CSAGLAGAYEQYF. The CDR3 DNA sequence: TGCAGCGCCGGACTAGCGGGGGCCTACGAGCAGTACTTC.

The V call is TRBV5-4, the J call TRBJ2-7, with 9 nucleotides matching TRBD1. Germline V gene data show CDR1 as SGHNT and CDR2 as YYREEE (reference sequence). The CDR3 totals 14 residues. The trim removed 4 bases at V and 4 bases at J, leaving 6 bases unmatched. The CDR3 loop reads CASSKQGAGYEQYF. CDR3 DNA sequence: TGTGCCAGCAGCAAACAGGGGGCTGGGTACGAGCAGTACTTC.

The genes are TRBV10-3 and TRBJ2-1; 12 bases fit TRBD2. This CDR3 has 16 residues. With 4 bases clipped from V and 8 bases from J, the junction kept 9 bases outside the gene matches. Germline CDR1 reads ENHRY; CDR2 reads SYGVKD. This CDR3 is CAISAQGLAGSDEQFF. As DNA, the CDR3 is TGTGCCATCAGTGCACAGGGACTAGCGGGTTCCGATGAGCAGTTCTTC.

The chain recombines TRBV7-9 with TRBJ2-4, with TRBD2 identical over 9 bases. The V gene end was trimmed by 5 bases and the J gene end by 9 bases; junction bases not matched to a gene: 11. The CDR3 length is 15 residues. Germline V CDR1 and CDR2: SEHNR, FQNEAQ (reference sequence). The CDR3 bases are TGTGCCAGCAGCCCCAAGGTAGCGGGAGAGAGCATTCAGTACTTC. Its protein product is CASSPKVAGESIQYF.

CDR3 residues: CASSQDDSYEQYF. The CDR3, as DNA: TGTGCCAGCAGCCAAGACGACTCCTACGAGCAGTACTTC. This chain joins TRBV4-2 and TRBJ2-7; D gene unclear. Trimming removed 0 bases from V and 0 bases from J, with 3 bases in between. CDR1 is LGHNA and CDR2 is YNFKEQ in the germline V gene. This CDR3 spans 13 amino acids.

CDR3 in amino acids: CASSPGQPHTGELFF. The CDR3 DNA sequence: TGTGCCAGCAGCCCTGGACAACCTCACACCGGGGAGCTGTTTTTT. The chain uses TRBV7-6 and TRBJ2-2, with D tentatively TRBD1 (5 bases). V was shortened by 5 bases and J by 3 bases, with 13 bases between the two germline ends. The CDR3 totals 15 residues. Germline-derived CDR1 and CDR2 are SGHVS and FNYEAQ.

Remarks on this clone: Other DNA sequences in this sample translate to the same CDR3. This sequence joins TRBV5-1 and TRBJ1-1, with a possible D match to TRBD1 (5 bases). From germline, CDR1 is SGHRS and CDR2 YFSETQ. The CDR3 runs 15 residues. V was clipped by 0 bases and J by 1 base, with 10 bases between them. Here the CDR3 reads CASSLVGGSNTEAFF. In nucleotides, the CDR3 is TGCGCCAGCAGCTTGGTGGGGGGATCGAACACTGAAGCTTTCTTT.